This TCR beta chain stems from a study of blood T cell repertoires in COVID-19. Background on the study: Samples representing acute and convalescent COVID-19 were sourced from the United States, Italy and Spain. PBMCs, B-cell-depleted T cells, or T cells were the source of the cDNA or gDNA that made up the material.

Original analysis: Estimation of nucleated cell counts relied on the amplification of reference gene primers. TCRdb's copy holds only in-frame clones and misses some; the assay was immunoSEQ multiplex PCR. The DNA was the basis for D and trimming; V, J and clone size are from that table. The data contain approximately 280,000 clones, approximately 88% of them singletons. With V trimmed by 2 bases and J by 6 bases, 6 bases remained unmatched. CDR3 size: 14 residues. Germline V gives CDR1 LGHDT, CDR2 YNNKEL (reference sequence). Sequenced material: peripheral blood. The chain links TRBV3-1 (or the pseudogene TRBV3-2) to TRBJ2-7; 8 bases fit TRBD1. The receptor's source is a man between 18 and 29 years old with active or convalescent COVID-19. CDR3 bases: TGTGCCAGCAGCCAAAGGGACAGGCAGGGCGAGCAGTACTTC. It specifies CASSQRDRQGEQYF.